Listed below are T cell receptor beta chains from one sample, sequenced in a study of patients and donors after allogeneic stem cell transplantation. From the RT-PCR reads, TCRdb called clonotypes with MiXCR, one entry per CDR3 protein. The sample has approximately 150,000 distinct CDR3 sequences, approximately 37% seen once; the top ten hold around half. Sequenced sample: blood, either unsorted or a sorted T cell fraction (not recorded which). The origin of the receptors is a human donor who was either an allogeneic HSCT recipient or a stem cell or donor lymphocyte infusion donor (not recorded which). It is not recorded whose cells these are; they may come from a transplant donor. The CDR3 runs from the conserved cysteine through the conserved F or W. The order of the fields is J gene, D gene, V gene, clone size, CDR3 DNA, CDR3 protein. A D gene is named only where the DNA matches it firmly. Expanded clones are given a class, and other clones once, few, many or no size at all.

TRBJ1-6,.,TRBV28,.,TGTGCCAGCAGTCCCGACGTGGAATTCCACTTT,CASSPDVEFHF
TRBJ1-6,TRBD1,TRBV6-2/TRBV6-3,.,TGTGCCAGCAGCAGCGACAGGGGAGGCTCACCCCTCCACTTT,CASSSDRGGSPLHF
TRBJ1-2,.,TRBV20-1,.,TGCAGTGCTCCCCCGGTTGGGGGATTCGTTGGCTACACCTTC,CSAPPVGGFVGYTF
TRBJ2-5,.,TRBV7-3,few,TGTGCCAGCAGCTTATCGAGAGGGGAGACCCAGTACTTC,CASSLSRGETQYF
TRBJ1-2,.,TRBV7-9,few,TGTGCCAGCAGCTCGGAGGTTTGGGGCTACACCTTC,CASSSEVWGYTF
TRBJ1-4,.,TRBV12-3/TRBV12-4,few,TGTGCCAGCAGTCCCCGGGTGGCTGAAAAACTGTTTTTT,CASSPRVAEKLFF
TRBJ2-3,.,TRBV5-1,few,TGCGCCAGCAGCGCGGTAGTAAGGGATACGCAGTATTTT,CASSAVVRDTQYF
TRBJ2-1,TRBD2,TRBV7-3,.,TGTGCCAGCAGCTTAGTCGCTAGCGGGGGGACATACAATGAGCAGTTCTTC,CASSLVASGGTYNEQFF
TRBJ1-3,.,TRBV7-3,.,TGTGCCAGCAGCTTAACCCCTCCGGGAGGGGAGGGGAGGGGAAACACCATATATTTT,CASSLTPPGGEGRGNTIYF
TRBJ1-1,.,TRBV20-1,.,TGCAGTGCTAGTCTGTCTGGGACTGAAGCTTTCTTT,CSASLSGTEAFF
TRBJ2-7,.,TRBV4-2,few,TGTGCCAGCAGCCAAGCAGGGGGGAGCTCCTACGAGCAGTACTTC,CASSQAGGSSYEQYF
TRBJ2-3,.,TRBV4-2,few,TGTGCCAGCAGCCAAGACCAATTTCGCGAGGCGACGCAGTATTTT,CASSQDQFREATQYF
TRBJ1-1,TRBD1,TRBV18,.,TGTGCCAGCTCACCAATCACTACCCGACAGGGAATTTCCACTGAAGCTTTCTTT,CASSPITTRQGISTEAFF
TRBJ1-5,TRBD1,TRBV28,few,TGTGCCAGCAGTCCATGGACAGGGGGCGCGAATAATCAGCCCCAGCATTTT,CASSPWTGGANNQPQHF
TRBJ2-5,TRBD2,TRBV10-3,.,TGTGCCATCAGTGAGGGGGCGCGGGAGCAAGAGACCCAGTACTTC,CAISEGAREQETQYF
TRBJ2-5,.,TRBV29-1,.,TGCAGCGTACTTTACGGGACCAATTGGGAGACCCAGTACTTC,CSVLYGTNWETQYF
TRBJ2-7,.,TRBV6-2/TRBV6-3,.,TGTGCCAGCAGTTTGGTTTTCTACGAGCAGTACTTC,CASSLVFYEQYF
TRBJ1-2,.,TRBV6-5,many,TGTGCCAGCAGTTATACAGCCTCTAACTATGGCTACACCTTC,CASSYTASNYGYTF
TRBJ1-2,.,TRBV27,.,TGTGCCACGCTCGGGGGTCATGGCTACACCTTC,CATLGGHGYTF
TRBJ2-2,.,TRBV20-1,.,TGCAGTGCGACGACCTCTGGCAGGCGTTCCGGGGAGCTGTTTTTT,CSATTSGRRSGELFF
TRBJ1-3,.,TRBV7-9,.,TGTGCCAGCAGCTCGGGTTTCTCTGGAAACACCATATATTTT,CASSSGFSGNTIYF
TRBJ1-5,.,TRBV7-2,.,TGTGCCAGCAGCCCCGAATATAGCAATCAGCCCCAGCATTTT,CASSPEYSNQPQHF
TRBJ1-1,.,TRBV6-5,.,TGTGCCAGCAGTTCAGATTGGGCAGCTTTCTTT,CASSSDWAAFF
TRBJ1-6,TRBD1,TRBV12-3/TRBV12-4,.,TGTGCCAGCAGTCGGGACAGGGAATATTCACCCCTCCACTTT,CASSRDREYSPLHF
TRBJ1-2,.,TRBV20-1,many,TGCAGTGCTAGCCGGGACGCAGGCGGCTATGGCTACACCTTC,CSASRDAGGYGYTF
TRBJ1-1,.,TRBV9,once,TGTGCCAGCAGCCCACCTTCTCAGGGGCCCACTGAAGCTTTCTTT,CASSPPSQGPTEAFF
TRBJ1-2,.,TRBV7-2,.,TGTGCCAGCAGCTTAAAGAGCCACTATGGCTACACCTTC,CASSLKSHYGYTF
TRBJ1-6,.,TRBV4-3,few,TGCGCCAGCAGCCAAGCCGCTAGGTGGCCAGGTCAAAGGACACCCCTCCACTTT,CASSQAARWPGQRTPLHF
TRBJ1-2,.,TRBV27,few,TGTGCCAGCAGTGGATTGGGACTTGGGATCGACAGCGGCTATGGCTACACCTTC,CASSGLGLGIDSGYGYTF
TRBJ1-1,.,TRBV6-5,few,TGTGCCAGCAGTTACTCCCAGGGTTGGACTGAAGCTTTCTTT,CASSYSQGWTEAFF
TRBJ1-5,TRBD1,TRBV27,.,TGTGCCAGCAGTTTAGGGCAGGGGGCGAGGAGCAATCAGCCCCAGCATTTT,CASSLGQGARSNQPQHF
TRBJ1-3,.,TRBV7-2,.,TGTGCCAGCAGCTTAGATGGTAATGTGCTCTCTGGAAACACCATATATTTT,CASSLDGNVLSGNTIYF
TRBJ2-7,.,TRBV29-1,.,TGCAGCGTTGAAGACCCAAGCAGCTACGAGCAGTACTTC,CSVEDPSSYEQYF
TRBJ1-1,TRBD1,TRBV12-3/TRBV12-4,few,TGTGCCAGCAGTTTATCGTACAGGGGCGAAGCTTTCTTT,CASSLSYRGEAFF
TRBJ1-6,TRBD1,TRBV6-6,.,TGTGCCAGCATAACGACAGGGAATTCACCCCTCCACTTT,CASITTGNSPLHF
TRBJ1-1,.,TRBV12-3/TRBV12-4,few,TGTGCCAGCAGTTTATCTAGAGCGAACACTGAAGCTTTCTTT,CASSLSRANTEAFF
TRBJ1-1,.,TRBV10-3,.,TGTGCCATCAGTAGCGGGGGAAATGAAGCTTTCTTT,CAISSGGNEAFF
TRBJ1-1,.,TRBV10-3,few,TGTGCCATCAGTGGGGGTCACTCGGGGAGGGACGCTTTCTTT,CAISGGHSGRDAFF
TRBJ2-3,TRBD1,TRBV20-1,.,TGCAGTGCTAGGGGCTCTACAGGGGGGACAGATACGCAGTATTTT,CSARGSTGGTDTQYF
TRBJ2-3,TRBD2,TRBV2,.,TGTGCCAGCAGTGTAGCGGGGGGGCCCCCAGATACGCAGTATTTT,CASSVAGGPPDTQYF
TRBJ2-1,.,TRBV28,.,TGTGCCAGCAGGACCGCCCGGGGTGAGCAGTTCTTC,CASRTARGEQFF
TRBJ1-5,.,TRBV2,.,TGTGCCAGCAGTGAAGGGCAGTTCAGCAATCAGCCCCAGCATTTT,CASSEGQFSNQPQHF
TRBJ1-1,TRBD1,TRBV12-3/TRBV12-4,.,TGTGCCAGCAGTTTGACAGGGGGCGGGAACACTGAAGCTTTCTTT,CASSLTGGGNTEAFF
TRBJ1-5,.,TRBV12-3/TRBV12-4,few,TGTGCCAGCAGTTGGGGAGGGGGCAATCAGCCCCAGCATTTT,CASSWGGGNQPQHF
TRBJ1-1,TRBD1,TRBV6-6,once,TGTGCCAGCAGGCCAATCACAGGGGGGGGCACTGAAGCTTTCTTT,CASRPITGGGTEAFF
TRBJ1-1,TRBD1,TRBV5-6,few,TGTGCCAGCAGCCCACAGGGGAGCACTGAAGCTTTCTTT,CASSPQGSTEAFF
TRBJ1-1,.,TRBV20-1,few,TGCAGTGCCCCGACTACTGAAGCTTTCTTT,CSAPTTEAFF
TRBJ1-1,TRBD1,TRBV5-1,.,TGCGCCAGCAGCTTGGCCTACAAGGGGGCGGGTACTGAAGCTTTCTTT,CASSLAYKGAGTEAFF
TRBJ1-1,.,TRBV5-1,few,TGCGCCAGCAGCTTTCCGGGACAAAAGAACACTGAAGCTTTCTTT,CASSFPGQKNTEAFF
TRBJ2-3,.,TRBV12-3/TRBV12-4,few,TGTGCCAGCAGTACGAGAATCACAGATACGCAGTATTTT,CASSTRITDTQYF
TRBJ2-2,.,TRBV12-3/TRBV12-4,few,TGTGCCAGCAGTTTAAGCAGGGAGAACACCGGGGAGCTGTTTTTT,CASSLSRENTGELFF
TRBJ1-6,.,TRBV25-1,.,TGTGCCAGCAGCGTTAAGGGGAATTCACCCCTCCACTTT,CASSVKGNSPLHF
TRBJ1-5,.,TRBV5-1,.,TGCGCCAGCAGCTTGGCCGATAATTATAGCAATCAGCCCCAGCATTTT,CASSLADNYSNQPQHF
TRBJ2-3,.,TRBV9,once,TGTGCCAGCAGCGTCAGCCTCACAGATACGCAGTATTTT,CASSVSLTDTQYF
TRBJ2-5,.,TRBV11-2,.,TGTGCCAGCAGCCAGCCCTTGGGGGCGGTTAAAGAGACCCAGTACTTC,CASSQPLGAVKETQYF
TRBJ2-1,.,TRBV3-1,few,TGTGCCAGCAGCACGGCCGGACTCGCGGGTGAGCAGTTCTTC,CASSTAGLAGEQFF
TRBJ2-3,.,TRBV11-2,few,TGTGCCAGCAGCTTAGTCCAGGCCCCCACAAGCACAGATACGCAGTATTTT,CASSLVQAPTSTDTQYF
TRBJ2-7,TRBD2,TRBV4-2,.,TGTGCCAGCAGCCCCCGACTAGCGGGGGGCTTCCCTTTCGTTGAGCAGTACTTC,CASSPRLAGGFPFVEQYF
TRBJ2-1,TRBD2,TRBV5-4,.,TGTGCCAGCAGCTTTCAGAGCGGGGGGGCCTTTAATGAGCAGTTCTTC,CASSFQSGGAFNEQFF
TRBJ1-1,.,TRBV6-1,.,TGTGCCAGCAGGTCTGGATTCACTGAAGCTTTCTTT,CASRSGFTEAFF